The 28 T cell receptor beta chains presented below share a single source sample, sequenced in a study of shared clonotypes between healthy human individuals. Libraries were prepared by immunoSEQ multiplex PCR; TCRdb keeps only in-frame clonotypes and omits some of them. The data hold 1 million to 1.3 million clones, with about 80% observed a single time. What was sequenced was memory CD4+ T cells from PBMCs. Subset defined: CD45RA-negative fraction. Source of these receptors: a man aged 18-30 years in good health. Some clones in this sample may be carry-over from other donors' samples.

This chain joins TRBV7-6 and TRBJ1-5; no clear D gene. Trimming cost V 0 bases and J 7 bases, with 7 bases left between them. This CDR3 comprises 13 residues. Germline CDR1 and CDR2: SGHVS and FNYEAQ. DNA of the CDR3: TGTGCCAGCAGCTTAGCGGCGAGGCAGCCCCAGCATTTT. Translated, it gives CASSLAARQPQHF.

V usage is TRBV5-4 and J usage is TRBJ2-5; TRBD2 matches 10 bases. Germline trimming cut 2 bases from V and 5 bases from J; bases unmatched to any gene: 6. Germline lookup yields CDR1 SGHNT and CDR2 YYREEE (reference sequence). This CDR3 contains 15 residues. This chain's CDR3 is CASSFQSSGSETQYF. CDR3 bases: TGTGCCAGCAGCTTTCAGTCTAGCGGGAGTGAGACCCAGTACTTC.

Of note for this clone: Other DNA sequences of this sample code for an identical CDR3. The chain joins TRBV5-1 to TRBJ2-7, with 7 bases that match TRBD2. Per the germline V gene, CDR1 is SGHRS and CDR2 is YFSETQ. Trimming at V came to 0 bases and at J to 1 base, leaving 4 bases not matched to a gene. This CDR3 contains 15 residues. CDR3 nucleotides: TGCGCCAGCAGCTTGGTGGCTAGCGGTTCCTACGAGCAGTACTTC. Translation: CASSLVASGSYEQYF.

In regard to this clone: It differs at one base from a far larger clone, so likely a read error. This rearrangement joins TRBV5-6 to TRBJ2-5; D gene uncertain. Trimming left V 2 bases short and J 0 bases short, with 5 bases between. The CDR3 is made up of 13 amino acids. CDR1 is SGHDT and CDR2 is YYEEEE in the germline V gene. CDR3 nucleotides: TGTGCCAGCAGCTTAAGCGACCAAGAGACCCAGTACTTC. It specifies CASSLSDQETQYF.

The chain joins TRBV30 to TRBJ1-2; TRBD1 matches at 7 bases. Germline-derived CDR1 and CDR2 are GTSNPN and SVGIG (reference sequence). The CDR3 runs 15 residues. J gave up 7 bases and V 4 bases, and 15 bases lay outside the gene matches. The CDR3 here is CAWTSGGGAIFGYTF. The CDR3, as DNA: TGTGCCTGGACCTCAGGGGGGGGCGCGATTTTTGGCTACACCTTC.

This clone was recorded many times. The chain has TRBV6-6 and TRBJ2-5; 7 nucleotides match TRBD1. CDR1 MNHNY and CDR2 SVGAGI come from the germline V gene (reference sequence). Trimming took 6 bases from V and 3 from J; bases not matched to a gene: 4. CDR3 length: 13 amino acids. CDR3: CASRHTGEETQYF. DNA of the CDR3: TGTGCCAGCAGACATACAGGGGAAGAGACCCAGTACTTC.

The rearrangement joins TRBV2 to TRBJ2-7; perhaps TRBD1 as D (5 bases). Deletions cut 6 bases from V and 0 bases from J, with 12 bases between. CDR3 length: 14 residues. Per the germline V gene, CDR1 is SNHLY and CDR2 is FYNNEI. This CDR3 reads CASSTSQGSYEQYF. The CDR3, as DNA: TGTGCCAGCAGCACCTCCCAGGGCTCCTACGAGCAGTACTTC.

A note on this clone: Distinct nucleotide sequences in the sample also encode this CDR3. The chain combines TRBV14 with TRBJ1-4; D not certain. Germline CDR1 reads SGHDN; CDR2 reads FVKESK. The CDR3 covers 13 residues. V lost 3 bases and J lost 8, with 10 bases in between. The CDR3 DNA sequence: TGTGCCAGCAGCCAGCCTCGTGGGGAAAAACTGTTTTTT. Residues: CASSQPRGEKLFF.

The chain is built from TRBV12-1 and TRBJ1-4. TRBV12-1 is recorded as a pseudogene. The CDR3 is 16 residues long. Written as DNA, the CDR3 is TGTGCCAGCAGCTTAAAAGAGCGCGGGCATAATGAAAAACTGTTTTTT. Its protein is CASSLKERGHNEKLFF.

In DNA, the CDR3 is TGTGCCAGCAGTCCGGACAGGCCGGACTATGGCTACACCTTC. This gives the protein CASSPDRPDYGYTF. The rearrangement links TRBV5-4 to TRBJ1-2; 7 bases agree with TRBD1. After removal of 5 bases from V and 3 bases from J, the junction contained 7 bases not matched to a gene. Germline loops: CDR1 SGHNT, CDR2 YYREEE (reference sequence). CDR3 length: 14 residues.

The chain couples TRBV6-1 to TRBJ1-4; 7 nucleotides align to TRBD1. The CDR3 has 12 residues. Trimming cost V 8 bases and J 10 bases; bases outside gene matches: 7. Germline CDR1 reads MNHNS; CDR2 reads SASEGT. The CDR3 DNA reads as TGTGCCAGCCGACAGGGTAGGGGAAAACTGTTTTTT. It codes for CASRQGRGKLFF.

The chain has TRBV29-1 and TRBJ2-3; D is undetermined. The germline V gene encodes CDR1 SQVTM and CDR2 ANQGSEA. V lost 6 bases and J 1 base, leaving 5 bases between the germline ends. The CDR3 has 11 amino acids. The CDR3 reads CSVGGTDTQYF. CDR3 nucleotides: TGCAGCGTCGGAGGCACAGATACGCAGTATTTT.

This clone was seen only a few times. The chain joins TRBV28 to TRBJ1-5, with TRBD1 matching over 7 bases. CDR1 is MDHEN, CDR2 SYDVKM, per germline. The V segment lost 2 bases and the J segment 2 bases; nucleotides outside the gene matches: 6. The CDR3 has 16 amino acids. CDR3 region: CASSLIPGQRNQPQHF. CDR3 DNA: TGTGCCAGCAGTTTAATACCGGGACAGCGCAATCAGCCCCAGCATTTT.

As to this clone: Since a far larger clone is one base different, this is likely a read error. The chain uses TRBV28 and TRBJ1-5; D is unresolved. Germline V gene data show CDR1 as MDHEN and CDR2 as SYDVKM. The CDR3 has 16 residues. V was trimmed by 6 bases and J by 4 bases, leaving 19 bases between them. CDR3 nucleotide sequence: TGTGCCAGCAGCCACCCGGGATACGGAGGGAATCAGCCCCAGCATTTT. Encoded protein: CASSHPGYGGNQPQHF.

This chain links TRBV5-6 with TRBJ1-6; D might be TRBD1 (5 bases). The CDR3 sequence is 16 residues long. The V gene's germline CDR1 is SGHDT and CDR2 YYEEEE. Trimming left V 1 base short and J 6 bases short, with 14 bases between. The CDR3 nucleotides are TGTGCCAGCAGCTTGCCCGGGACCGAGGTTAATTCACCCCTCCACTTT. It is translated as CASSLPGTEVNSPLHF.

The CDR3 DNA sequence: TGCAGTGCTAGAAATAGTGAGTTCTTC. It is translated as CSARNSEFF. The rearrangement joins TRBV20-1 to TRBJ2-1; D is unclear. Germline CDR1 and CDR2: DFQATT and SNEGSKA (reference sequence). Between the trimmed V and J ends, which lost 2 bases and 14 bases, there was a span of 7 bases. This CDR3 contains 9 residues.

This chain uses TRBV7-9 with TRBJ2-5, with D unresolved. V gave up 4 bases and J gave up 9 bases, with 12 bases separating them. From germline, CDR1 is SEHNR and CDR2 FQNEAQ (reference sequence). The length of the CDR3 is 12 residues. The CDR3 reads CASSSTFWAQYF. CDR3 DNA: TGTGCCAGCAGCTCGACCTTCTGGGCCCAGTACTTC.

The J gene is TRBJ2-1, the V gene TRBV18; 7 nucleotides agree with TRBD2. From germline, CDR1 is KGHSH and CDR2 LQKENI. Trimming removed 6 bases from V and 0 bases from J; junction bases left unmatched: 5. The length of the CDR3 is 15 residues. The CDR3 region is CASSRGRNSYNEQFF. CDR3 nucleotides: TGTGCCAGCTCGCGCGGGAGAAACTCCTACAATGAGCAGTTCTTC.

This clone was found once. The rearrangement joins TRBV5-5 to TRBJ1-4; no clear D gene. This CDR3 region has 14 residues. V was cut by 0 bases and J by 11 bases, with 14 bases left in between. Germline CDR1 and CDR2: SGHKS and YYEKEE (reference sequence). CDR3 sequence (DNA): TGTGCCAGCAGCTTGGTGGGGTCTAGTGGGAAACTGTTTTTT. As protein: CASSLVGSSGKLFF.

The genes are TRBV6-5 and TRBJ2-5; D is perhaps TRBD2 (6 bases). CDR1 MNHEY and CDR2 SVGAGI come from the germline V gene. The V end lost 7 bases, the J end lost 2 bases, and 14 bases lay between the germline ends. This CDR3 has 14 residues. DNA for the CDR3: TGTGCCAGCACCAATCCGGGGACTCAAGAGACCCAGTACTTC. It encodes CASTNPGTQETQYF.

This clone was detected only a few times. For the CDR3, the DNA is TGTGCCAGCAGCGGCGCCGGGGGTTGGGTAGCGGGAACAGAGACAGATACGCAGTATTTT. Its protein is CASSGAGGWVAGTETDTQYF. This rearrangement joins TRBV9 to TRBJ2-3, with 8 positions matching TRBD2. The CDR3 has 20 amino acids. The J segment lost 3 bases and the V segment lost 3 bases, leaving 21 bases of the junction unmatched. Germline lookup yields CDR1 SGDLS and CDR2 YYNGEE.

The chain couples TRBV18 to TRBJ2-1; 9 nucleotides match TRBD2. Germline trimming cut 6 bases from V and 4 bases from J; bases unmatched to any gene: 7. Germline CDR1 is KGHSH and CDR2 is LQKENI. CDR3 length: 15 amino acids. The CDR3 nucleotides are TGTGCCAGCTCTCATGACCTAGCGGGATACAATGAGCAGTTCTTC. Encoded protein: CASSHDLAGYNEQFF.

The table lists this clone with many counts. This chain connects TRBV4-1 to TRBJ1-5; a possible D gene is TRBD1 (5 bases). Germline CDR1 and CDR2: MGHRA and YSYEKL. The V end lost 1 base, the J end lost 9 bases, and 13 bases lay between the germline ends. This CDR3 has 14 amino acids. The CDR3 is CASSQGDWGSPQHF. CDR3 nucleotide sequence: TGCGCCAGCAGCCAAGGGGACTGGGGCTCGCCCCAGCATTTT.

The gene calls are TRBV7-3 and TRBJ1-2, with a tentative D call TRBD1 (5 bases). This CDR3 contains 14 residues. The V end was cut by 5 bases, the J end by 7 bases, with 17 bases between. Germline values: CDR1 SGHTA, CDR2 FQGTGA. CDR3 in DNA: TGTGCCAGCAGCACGGGCGGAGGGGTACGTGGCTACACCTTC. Its translation: CASSTGGGVRGYTF.

The chain has TRBV7-9 and TRBJ1-1; D call uncertain. In germline, CDR1 is SEHNR, CDR2 FQNEAQ (reference sequence). V was trimmed by 2 bases and J by 3 bases, leaving 7 bases between them. This CDR3 is built from 13 residues. DNA for the CDR3: TGTGCCAGCAGCTTATACAGTCACACTGAAGCTTTCTTT. This gives the protein CASSLYSHTEAFF. Variable domain in full (rest from reference TRBV7-9 and TRBJ1-1): DTGVSQNPRHKITKRGQNVTFRCDPISEHNRLYWYRQTLGQGPEFLTYFQNEAQLEKSRLLSDRFSAERPKGSFSTLEIQRTEQGDSAMYLCASSLYSHTEAFFGQGTRLTVV.

This chain connects TRBV5-6 to TRBJ2-1; 13 nucleotides align to TRBD2. Looked up from germline, CDR1 is SGHDT and CDR2 is YYEEEE. The CDR3 consists of 17 residues. V lost 2 bases, J lost 8 bases, and 10 bases stayed unmatched. This CDR3 is CASSLPPGLAGTYEQFF. The CDR3 DNA sequence: TGTGCCAGCAGCTTACCGCCGGGACTAGCGGGAACGTATGAGCAGTTCTTC.

This clone was observed a single time. This chain links TRBV7-2 with TRBJ1-2; weak D call: TRBD1 (5 bases). The CDR3 runs 12 residues. V lost 5 bases to trimming and J lost 5 bases, with 9 bases between them. Germline CDR1 SGHTA, CDR2 FQGNSA. The CDR3 loop is CASSQRQYGYTF. The CDR3 coding sequence is TGTGCCAGCAGCCAAAGACAGTATGGCTACACCTTC.

The rearrangement joins TRBV11-2 to TRBJ2-7; D is ambiguous. V lost 0 bases to trimming and J lost 7 bases, with 19 bases between them. This CDR3 has 16 residues. Germline CDR1 SGHAT, CDR2 FQNNGV. CDR3 DNA sequence: TGTGCCAGCAGCTTAGATCCCCGTGGCAGAATAGGAGAGCAGTACTTC. Protein product: CASSLDPRGRIGEQYF.